The subject of this entry is one T cell receptor (beta chain). As yet, its antigen is unknown. Only in-frame clones appear in the TCRdb table, and some are missing; sequencing was by immunoSEQ multiplex PCR. In the table there are about 110,000 clones, around nine tenths of which are singletons. The sample comes from a study of graft-versus-host responses after intestinal transplantation. Study-wide background: The transplants performed in recipients were multivisceral, liver-intestinal, or isolated intestinal.

Whole-study results and caveats: Some GvH clones were seen earlier in gut or blood, suggesting intestinal origin.

V lost 7 bases and J lost 4, with 13 bases in between. The CDR3 has 13 amino acids. The germline CDR1 and CDR2 sequences are MNHEY and SVGAGI. The clonotype was recovered from a human donor who was the organ donor for an intestinal transplant. This rearrangement joins TRBV6-5 to TRBJ1-2, with D perhaps TRBD1 (6 bases). The specimen was unstimulated CD4+ T cells sorted from spleen or lymph node cells, collected before transplant. CDR3 bases: TGTGCCAGCAACCCCGGACAGAGCTATGGCTACACCTTC. Its protein is CASNPGQSYGYTF.